The clone carrying this T cell receptor beta chain was recorded only once. As yet, its antigen is unknown. The sample originates from a study of shared clonotypes between healthy human individuals. CDR1 and CDR2 (germline): SGHDN, FVKESK. The CDR3 has 12 residues. Trimming removed 4 bases from V and 5 bases from J, with 8 bases in between. Study results and caveats: Rarefaction gave evidence that sorted-subset sequencing remained incomplete despite large depth. Sample collection involved blood only; tissue repertoires are likely different.

Only in-frame clones appear in the TCRdb table, and some are missing; sequencing was by immunoSEQ multiplex PCR. The sample lists approximately 640,000 clones; 90% were seen once. Material for sequencing was memory CD8+ T cells from PBMCs. Subset here: CD45RO+ cells pooled with CCR7-negative TemRA cells. This chain uses TRBV14 with TRBJ1-1; D remains unclear. This clonotype was obtained from a man aged 18 to 35 in good health. Some clones in this sample may be carry-over from other donors' samples. In DNA, the CDR3 is TGTGCCAGCAGCCGAGGTTGGACTGAAGCTTTCTTT. Protein: CASSRGWTEAFF.